This T cell receptor beta chain originates from a study of OX40 agonist ivuxolimab in advanced cancers. Study-wide background: Cancers in dose escalation were hepatocellular, melanoma, renal cell and head and neck.

The CDR3 contains 15 residues. The V and J ends lost 6 bases and 0 bases respectively, with 11 bases between them. Germline CDR1 and CDR2: MNHEY and SVGAGI. General study findings and limits: In general, CD8+ T cells held more expanded clones than CD4+ did, on average. Antigen specificity of clonally expanded peripheral T cells was not established.

Concerning this clone: What it binds is not known.

The repertoire was sequenced with immunoSEQ multiplex PCR; TCRdb's copy has only in-frame clones and lacks some. This sample has about 120,000 clones, with over 75% found just once. Patients were ruled out by autoimmune disease history or systemic immunosuppression. The sequences come from CD4+ or CD8+ T cells sorted from blood, collected in a trial of the OX40 agonist ivuxolimab. The receptor's source is an adult with an advanced solid tumor such as melanoma, head and neck, liver or kidney cancer. This chain connects TRBV6-5 to TRBJ1-4; D is undetermined. CDR3 sequence: CASRARGATNEKLFF. In DNA form, the CDR3 reads TGTGCCAGCAGGGCCCGCGGAGCAACTAATGAAAAACTGTTTTTT.